This T cell receptor beta chain originates from a study of blood T cell repertoires in COVID-19. TCRdb's copy holds only in-frame clones and misses some; the assay was immunoSEQ multiplex PCR. The table includes about 480,000 clones, 88% detected once. Participants were aged about 18 to 100 years from around 24 US areas. Cohort 3 donors counted as recovered after two negative PCRs, clearance, or resolved symptoms. CDR3 length: 10 residues. Germline V gene sequence: CDR1 DFQATT, CDR2 SNEGSKA (reference sequence). Trimming stripped 3 bases from V and 8 bases from J, with 7 bases between. The specimen was PBMCs or T cells enriched from blood (not recorded which). The genes are TRBV20-1 and TRBJ1-2; unclear D gene. This receptor was identified in a woman aged 40-49 years who had recovered from COVID-19. CDR3 loop: CSARAEGYTF. The CDR3, as DNA: TGCAGTGCTAGGGCCGAAGGCTACACCTTC.